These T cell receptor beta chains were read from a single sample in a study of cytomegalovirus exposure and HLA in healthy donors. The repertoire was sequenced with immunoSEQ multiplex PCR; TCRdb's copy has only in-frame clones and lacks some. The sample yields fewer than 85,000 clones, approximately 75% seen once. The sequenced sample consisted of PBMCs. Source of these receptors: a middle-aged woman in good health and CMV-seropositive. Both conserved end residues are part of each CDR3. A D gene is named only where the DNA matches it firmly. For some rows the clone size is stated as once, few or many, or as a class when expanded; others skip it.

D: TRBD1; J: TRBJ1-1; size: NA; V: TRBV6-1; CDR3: CASRRTGAGGEAFF; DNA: TGTGCCAGCAGGCGGACAGGGGCTGGTGGTGAAGCTTTCTTT
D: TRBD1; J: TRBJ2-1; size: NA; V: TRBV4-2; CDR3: CASSQPGQYNEQFF; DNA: TGTGCCAGCAGCCAACCGGGACAGTACAATGAGCAGTTCTTC
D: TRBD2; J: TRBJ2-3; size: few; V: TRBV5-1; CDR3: CASSPRLAGEDTQYF; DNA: TGCGCCAGCAGCCCCCGACTAGCGGGGGAGGATACGCAGTATTTT
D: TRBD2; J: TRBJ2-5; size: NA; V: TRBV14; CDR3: CASSQDKRTSGGLETQYF; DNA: TGTGCCAGCAGCCAAGATAAAAGGACTAGCGGGGGCTTAGAGACCCAGTACTTC
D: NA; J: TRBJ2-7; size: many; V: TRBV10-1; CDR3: CASSSTKVPYEQYF; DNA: TGCGCCAGCAGTTCAACTAAGGTCCCCTACGAGCAGTACTTC
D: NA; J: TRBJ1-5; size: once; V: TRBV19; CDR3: CASSKGQISNQPQHF; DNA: TGTGCCAGTAGTAAAGGACAGATTAGCAATCAGCCCCAGCATTTT
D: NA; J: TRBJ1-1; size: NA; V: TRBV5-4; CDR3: CASSPDSPWGTEAFF; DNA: TGTGCCAGCAGCCCGGACAGCCCCTGGGGCACTGAAGCTTTCTTT
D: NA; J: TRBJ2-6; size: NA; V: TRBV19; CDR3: CASSPAPANVLTF; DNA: TGTGCCAGTAGTCCCGCGCCGGCCAACGTCCTGACTTTC
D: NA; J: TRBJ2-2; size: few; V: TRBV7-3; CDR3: CASSFDGPGELFF; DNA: TGTGCCAGCAGCTTTGATGGGCCCGGGGAGCTGTTTTTT
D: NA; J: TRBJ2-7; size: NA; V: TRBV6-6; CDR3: CTSSLGGTAYEQYF; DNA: TGTACCAGCAGCCTAGGCGGGACAGCCTACGAGCAGTACTTC
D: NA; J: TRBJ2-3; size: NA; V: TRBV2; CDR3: CASSEVLSTDTQYF; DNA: TGTGCCAGCAGTGAAGTCCTTAGCACAGATACGCAGTATTTT
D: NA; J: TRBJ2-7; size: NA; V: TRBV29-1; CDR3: CSVQPGAYEQYF; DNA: TGCAGCGTTCAGCCGGGGGCCTACGAGCAGTACTTC
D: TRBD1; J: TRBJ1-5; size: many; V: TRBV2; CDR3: CASSDPGQGNVNQPQHF; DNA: TGTGCCAGCAGTGACCCGGGACAGGGTAATGTAAATCAGCCCCAGCATTTT
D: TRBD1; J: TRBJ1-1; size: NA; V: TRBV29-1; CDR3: CSVGRGQSDTEAFF; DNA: TGCAGCGTTGGTCGGGGACAGAGCGACACTGAAGCTTTCTTT
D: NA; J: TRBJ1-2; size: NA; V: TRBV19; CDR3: CASSIDPGNYGYTF; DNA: TGTGCCAGTAGTATAGATCCAGGGAACTATGGCTACACCTTC
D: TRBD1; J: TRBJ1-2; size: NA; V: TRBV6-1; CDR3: CASSEAHLGQGSNYGYTF; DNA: TGTGCCAGCAGTGAAGCCCACCTGGGACAGGGCTCCAACTATGGCTACACCTTC
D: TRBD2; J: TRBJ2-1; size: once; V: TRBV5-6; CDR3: CASSYRGREEFF; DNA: TGTGCCAGCAGCTATCGGGGGCGGGAGGAGTTCTTC
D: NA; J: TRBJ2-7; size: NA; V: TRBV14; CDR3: CASSQLMTERNEQYF; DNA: TGTGCCAGCAGCCAATTAATGACAGAACGAAACGAGCAGTACTTC
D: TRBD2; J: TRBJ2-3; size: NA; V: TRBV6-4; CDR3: CASSDRAGGSTDTQYF; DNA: TGTGCCAGCAGTGACCGAGCGGGGGGGTCCACAGATACGCAGTATTTT
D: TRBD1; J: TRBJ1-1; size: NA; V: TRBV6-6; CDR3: CATCTTGRGTEAFF; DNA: TGTGCCACCTGTACGACAGGGAGAGGCACTGAAGCTTTCTTT
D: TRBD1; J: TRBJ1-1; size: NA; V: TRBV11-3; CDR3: CASSQAQGAGAFF; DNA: TGTGCCAGCAGCCAGGCCCAGGGGGCCGGGGCTTTCTTT
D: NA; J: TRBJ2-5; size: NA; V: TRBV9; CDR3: CASSVRQDQETQYF; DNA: TGTGCCAGCAGCGTAAGACAGGATCAGGAGACCCAGTACTTC
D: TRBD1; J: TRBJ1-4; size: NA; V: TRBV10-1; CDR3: CASTGQGEVLLFF; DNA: TGCGCCAGCACCGGACAGGGGGAGGTGTTGCTGTTTTTT
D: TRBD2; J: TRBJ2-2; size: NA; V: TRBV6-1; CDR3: CASKPGTSGRGELFF; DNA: TGTGCCAGCAAACCCGGGACTAGCGGGAGGGGGGAGCTGTTTTTT
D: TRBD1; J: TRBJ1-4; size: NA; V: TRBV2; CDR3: CASRSGTAPNEKLFF; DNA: TGTGCCAGCAGGTCCGGGACAGCTCCTAATGAAAAACTGTTTTTT
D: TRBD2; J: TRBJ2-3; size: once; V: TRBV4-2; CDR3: CASSPAAGGLADTQYF; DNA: TGTGCCAGCAGCCCCGCAGCGGGGGGCCTCGCAGATACGCAGTATTTT
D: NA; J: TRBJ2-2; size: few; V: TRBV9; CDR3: CASSVRNTGELFF; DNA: TGTGCCAGCAGCGTACGGAACACCGGGGAGCTGTTTTTT
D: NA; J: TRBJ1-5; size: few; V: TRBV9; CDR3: CASSVALTGPQHF; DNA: TGTGCCAGCAGCGTCGCCTTGACAGGGCCCCAGCATTTT
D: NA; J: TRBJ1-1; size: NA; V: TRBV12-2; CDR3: CASRSARDLFGCPPRYGEAFF; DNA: TGTGCAAGTCGCTCCGCCCGTGACTTGTTTGGATGCCCCCCTCGCTACGGTGAAGCTTTCTTT
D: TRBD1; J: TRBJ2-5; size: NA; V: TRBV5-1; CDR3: CASSFDRAQETQYF; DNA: TGCGCCAGCAGCTTCGACAGGGCACAAGAGACCCAGTACTTC
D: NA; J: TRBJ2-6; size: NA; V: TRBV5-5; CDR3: CASSIGADSGANVLTF; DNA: TGTGCCAGCAGCATAGGAGCTGATTCTGGGGCCAACGTCCTGACTTTC
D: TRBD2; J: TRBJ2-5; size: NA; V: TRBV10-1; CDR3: CASSGSPGLAEETQYF; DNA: TGCGCCAGCAGTGGGAGCCCGGGACTAGCGGAAGAGACCCAGTACTTC
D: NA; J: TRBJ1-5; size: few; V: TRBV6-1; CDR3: CASTESTGEGQPQHF; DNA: TGTGCCAGCACTGAAAGTACAGGCGAAGGGCAGCCCCAGCATTTT
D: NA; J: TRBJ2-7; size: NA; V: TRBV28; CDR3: CASSSTAYEQYF; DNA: TGTGCCAGCAGTTCCACAGCCTACGAGCAGTACTTC
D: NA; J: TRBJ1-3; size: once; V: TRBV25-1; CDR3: CASRPEDRGNTIYF; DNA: TGTGCCAGCAGACCCGAAGATCGGGGAAACACCATATATTTT
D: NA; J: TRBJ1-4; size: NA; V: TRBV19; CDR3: CASSNEAGGEKLFF; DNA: TGTGCCAGTAGTAACGAAGCAGGTGGCGAAAAACTGTTTTTT
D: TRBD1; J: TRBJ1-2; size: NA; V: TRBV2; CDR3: CASSLPGQGRSTF; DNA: TGTGCCAGCAGTTTACCGGGACAGGGTCGAAGTACCTTC
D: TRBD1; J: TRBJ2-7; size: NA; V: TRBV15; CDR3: CATSRNQTGKEQYF; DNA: TGTGCCACCAGCAGAAATCAGACAGGGAAAGAGCAGTACTTC
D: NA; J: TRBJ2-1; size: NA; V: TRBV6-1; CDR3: CASTRGGQLYNEQFF; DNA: TGTGCCAGCACTAGGGGAGGCCAACTTTACAATGAGCAGTTCTTC
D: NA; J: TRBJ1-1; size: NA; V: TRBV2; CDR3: CASSSDGGNTEAFF; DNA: TGTGCCAGCAGCTCGGACGGGGGGAACACTGAAGCTTTCTTT
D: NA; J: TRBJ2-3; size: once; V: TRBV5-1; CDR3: CASSGGVGGRPDTQYF; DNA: TGCGCCAGCAGCGGTGGTGTTGGGGGGAGACCAGATACGCAGTATTTT
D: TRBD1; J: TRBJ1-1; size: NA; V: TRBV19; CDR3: CASFRDRGQAEAFF; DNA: TGTGCCAGCTTTAGGGACAGGGGACAAGCTGAAGCTTTCTTT
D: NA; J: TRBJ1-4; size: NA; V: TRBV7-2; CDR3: CASRTGTHNEKLFF; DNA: TGTGCCAGCAGGACCGGGACACATAATGAAAAACTGTTTTTT
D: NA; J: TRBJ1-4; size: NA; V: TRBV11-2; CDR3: CASSLRAGWDEKLFF; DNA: TGTGCCAGCAGCTTACGCGCAGGCTGGGATGAAAAACTGTTTTTT
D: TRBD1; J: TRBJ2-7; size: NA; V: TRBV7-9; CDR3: CSSSSRDRGSYEQYF; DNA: TGTTCCAGCAGCTCCCGGGACAGGGGTTCCTACGAGCAGTACTTC
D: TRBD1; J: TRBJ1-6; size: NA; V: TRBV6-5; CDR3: CASSLTGERPLHF; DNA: TGTGCCAGCAGCCTGACAGGGGAGAGACCCCTCCACTTT
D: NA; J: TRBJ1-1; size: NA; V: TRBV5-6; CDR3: CASRPGIMNTEAFF; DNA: TGTGCCAGCAGGCCGGGAATTATGAACACTGAAGCTTTCTTT
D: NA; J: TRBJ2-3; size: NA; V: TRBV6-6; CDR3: CASSYDTASTDTQYF; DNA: TGTGCCAGCAGTTACGACACAGCTAGCACAGATACGCAGTATTTT
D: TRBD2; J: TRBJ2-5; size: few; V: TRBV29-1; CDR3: CSVAPGAGGEETQYF; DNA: TGCAGCGTTGCTCCTGGGGCGGGGGGCGAAGAGACCCAGTACTTC
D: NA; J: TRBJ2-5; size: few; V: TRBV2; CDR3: CASSQRARGTTPETQYF; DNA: TGTGCCAGCAGTCAAAGGGCCAGGGGTACTACCCCGGAGACCCAGTACTTC
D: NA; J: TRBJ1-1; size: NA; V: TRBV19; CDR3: CASIQVRGGSEAFF; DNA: TGTGCCAGTATTCAGGTCAGGGGAGGGTCTGAAGCTTTCTTT
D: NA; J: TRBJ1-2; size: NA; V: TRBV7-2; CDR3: CASSPDKNSYGYTF; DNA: TGTGCCAGCAGCCCAGACAAGAACTCGTATGGCTACACCTTC
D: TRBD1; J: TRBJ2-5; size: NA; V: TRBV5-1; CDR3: CASSLEGQEVTQYF; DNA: TGCGCCAGCAGCTTGGAAGGACAGGAAGTGACCCAGTACTTC
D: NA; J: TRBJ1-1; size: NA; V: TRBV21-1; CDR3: CASSKCQLNTEAFF; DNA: TGTGCCAGCAGCAAGTGCCAGTTGAACACTGAAGCTTTCTTT
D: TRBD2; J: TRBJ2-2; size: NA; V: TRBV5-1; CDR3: CASSLREILNTGELFF; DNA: TGCGCCAGCAGTCTGCGGGAGATCCTGAACACCGGGGAGCTGTTTTTT
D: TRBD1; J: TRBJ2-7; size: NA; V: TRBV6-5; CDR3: CASTPPGTGTYEQYF; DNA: TGTGCCAGCACCCCCCCGGGGACAGGGACCTACGAGCAGTACTTC
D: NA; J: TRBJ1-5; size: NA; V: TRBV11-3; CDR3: CASSLYSNQPQHF; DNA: TGTGCCAGCAGCCTTTATAGCAATCAGCCCCAGCATTTT
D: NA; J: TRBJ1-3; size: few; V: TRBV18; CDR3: CASSTSSDTISGNTIYF; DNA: TGTGCCAGCTCAACGAGCTCGGACACAATCTCTGGAAACACCATATATTTT
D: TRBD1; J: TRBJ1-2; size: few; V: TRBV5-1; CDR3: CASSWDRVGFYGYTF; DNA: TGCGCCAGCAGCTGGGACAGGGTGGGGTTCTATGGCTACACCTTC